Listed here are 8 T cell receptor beta chains from one sample, sequenced in a study of blood T cell repertoires in COVID-19. Profiled with immunoSEQ multiplex PCR; TCRdb holds only in-frame clones, not every one. This sample carries roughly 100,000 clones, more than 80% of them seen once, and the ten largest clones take 12%. Sequencing was carried out using peripheral blood. Receptors originate from a human donor in a cohort sampled during active COVID-19.

The chain recombines TRBV7-2 with TRBJ2-4; D unclear. The CDR3 extends over 14 amino acids. The germline V gene encodes CDR1 SGHTA and CDR2 FQGNSA. V lost 1 base to trimming and J lost 7 bases, with 11 bases between them. CDR3 protein: CASSLGSIGNIQYF. CDR3 bases: TGTGCCAGCAGCTTAGGGTCGATCGGGAACATTCAGTACTTC.

The chain joins TRBV3-1 (or the pseudogene TRBV3-2) to TRBJ1-3, with 9 bases identical to TRBD1. CDR1 is LGHDT, CDR2 YNNKEL, per germline (reference sequence). V was pared by 4 bases and J by 3 bases, with 4 bases of the junction left unmatched. This CDR3 has 15 amino acids. CDR3 sequence reads: CASSPRTGDGNTIYF. CDR3 in DNA: TGTGCCAGCAGCCCAAGGACAGGGGATGGAAACACCATATATTTT.

In nucleotides, the CDR3 is TGTGCCAGCTCACCCCGAACCCGGAGTGGTGAGCAGTTCTTC. It translates to CASSPRTRSGEQFF. V usage is TRBV18 and J usage is TRBJ2-1; D remains unclear. This CDR3 spans 14 amino acids. V lost 3 bases and J 9 bases, leaving 15 bases between the germline ends. Germline V gene sequence: CDR1 KGHSH, CDR2 LQKENI.

The chain carries TRBV3-1 (or the pseudogene TRBV3-2) and TRBJ2-5, with TRBD1 as a possible D gene (6 bases). The CDR3 is made up of 14 amino acids. The ends were cut back, 4 bases at V and 5 bases at J, with 14 bases in the middle. Germline loops: CDR1 LGHDT, CDR2 YNNKEL (reference sequence). CDR3 bases: TGTGCCAGCAGCCTCACAGGGCTGGGGGAGACCCAGTACTTC. It is translated as CASSLTGLGETQYF.

The chain recombines TRBV12-3 or TRBV12-4 with TRBJ1-1, with a tentative D call TRBD1 (5 bases). The CDR3 has 12 amino acids. The germline V and J ends were trimmed by 3 bases and 7 bases, with 9 bases remaining between them. The CDR3: CASSFSQGEAFF. CDR3 in DNA: TGTGCCAGCAGTTTCTCGCAGGGTGAAGCTTTCTTT.

CDR3 residues: CASSSGGTGNYGYTF. CDR3 sequence (DNA): TGCGCCAGCAGCTCGGGTGGGACAGGGAACTATGGCTACACCTTC. The chain is built from TRBV5-1 and TRBJ1-2, with 9 nucleotides matching TRBD1. The trim removed 3 bases at V and 2 bases at J, leaving 5 bases unmatched. Germline loops: CDR1 SGHRS, CDR2 YFSETQ. The CDR3 runs 15 residues.

V usage is TRBV10-3 and J usage is TRBJ2-1; 10 nucleotides align to TRBD2. The V gene end was trimmed by 7 bases and the J gene end by 2 bases; junction bases not matched to a gene: 11. The germline V gene has CDR1 ENHRY and CDR2 SYGVKD. This CDR3 comprises 17 residues. The CDR3 sequence: CAIMRGGLAGAYNEQFF. CDR3 bases: TGTGCCATCATGCGGGGAGGCCTAGCGGGGGCCTACAATGAGCAGTTCTTC.

The gene calls are TRBV6-5 and TRBJ1-1, with 7 bases fitting TRBD1. Germline V CDR1 and CDR2: MNHEY, SVGAGI. The CDR3 spans 14 residues. The V segment lost 2 bases and the J segment 3 bases; nucleotides outside the gene matches: 3. The chain's CDR3 is CASSYRTGDTEAFF. The CDR3 DNA follows: TGTGCCAGCAGTTACCGGACAGGCGACACTGAAGCTTTCTTT.